The clone carrying this T cell receptor (beta chain) appeared once. Other nucleotide sequences from this sample produce the same CDR3. Original processing notes: Reference gene primer amplification gave estimated nucleated cell counts. The protocol was immunoSEQ multiplex PCR, while the TCRdb copy is restricted to in-frame clones and leaves out a portion. V, J and clone size derive from that table, while D and trimming were established from the DNA sequence. The sample shows 150,000 to 200,000 clones, 82% of them seen only once. Living in 25 or so US areas, the participants were between about 18 and 100 years of age. Which cohort a participant joined came from the clinical history participants gave. This sample stems from a study of blood T cell repertoires in COVID-19. Across the whole study: PBMCs, B-cell-depleted T cells, or T cells were the source of the cDNA or gDNA that made up the material.

The germline V gene encodes CDR1 GTSNPN and CDR2 SVGIG (reference sequence). The CDR3 loop spans 13 amino acids. The V end lost 0 bases, the J end lost 5 bases, and 8 bases lay between the germline ends. The receptor was isolated from a woman aged 55 to 70 with acute COVID-19. Sequences were obtained from PBMCs or T cells enriched from blood (not recorded which). This sequence joins TRBV30 and TRBJ1-5, with D perhaps TRBD1 (5 bases). CDR3 sequence (DNA): TGTGCCTGGAGTGTAAGGGGCGATCAGCCCCAGCATTTT. Amino acids: CAWSVRGDQPQHF.